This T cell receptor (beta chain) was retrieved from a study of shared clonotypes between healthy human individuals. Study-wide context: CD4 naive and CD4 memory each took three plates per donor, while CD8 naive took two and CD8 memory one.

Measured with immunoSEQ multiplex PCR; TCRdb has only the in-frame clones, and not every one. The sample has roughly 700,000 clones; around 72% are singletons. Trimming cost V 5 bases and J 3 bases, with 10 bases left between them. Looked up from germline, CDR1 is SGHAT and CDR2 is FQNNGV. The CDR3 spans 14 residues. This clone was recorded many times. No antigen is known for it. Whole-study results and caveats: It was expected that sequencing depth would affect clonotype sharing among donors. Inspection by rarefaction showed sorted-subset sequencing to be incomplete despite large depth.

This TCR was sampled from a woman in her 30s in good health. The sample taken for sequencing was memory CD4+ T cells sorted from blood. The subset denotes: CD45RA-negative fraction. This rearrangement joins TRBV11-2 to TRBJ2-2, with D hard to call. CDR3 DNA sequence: TGTGCCAGCAGCAACGCACAGTACACCGGGGAGCTGTTTTTT. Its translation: CASSNAQYTGELFF.